This T cell receptor beta chain was obtained from a study of blood T cell repertoires in COVID-19. Study-wide context: Sites across the United States, Italy and Spain contributed samples from acute and convalescent COVID-19. The cDNA or gDNA used as material had been derived from T cells, B-cell-depleted T cells, or PBMCs.

Germline V gives CDR1 SGHAT, CDR2 FQDESV (reference sequence). The CDR3 sequence is 11 residues long. V was trimmed by 1 base and J by 7 bases, leaving 5 bases between them. Authors' methods: How many nucleated cells were present was estimated from reference gene primer amplification. Data came from immunoSEQ multiplex PCR; TCRdb stores just in-frame clones and leaves some out. The V and J calls and clone size were taken over from that table, and D and trimming were inferred from the DNA. The sample includes around 210,000 clones, 80% of them seen just once. Sample: peripheral blood. This receptor was taken from a woman in her 70s with acute or convalescent COVID-19. V gene TRBV11-1 combines with J gene TRBJ2-7; a weak D match, TRBD2 (5 bases). Here the CDR3 DNA reads TGTGCCAGCAGCTTAGGACTAGAGCAGTACTTC. This translates into CASSLGLEQYF. The variable domain in full, with the rest retrieved from reference TRBV11-1 and TRBJ2-7, is EAEVAQSPRYKITEKSQAVAFWCDPISGHATLYWYRQILGQGPELLVQFQDESVVDDSQLPKDRFSAERLKGVDSTLKIQPAELGDSAMYLCASSLGLEQYFGPGTRLTVT.